The 8 T cell receptor beta chains below come from one sample, sequenced in a study of immune evolution from preneoplasia to lung adenocarcinoma. The protocol was immunoSEQ multiplex PCR, while the TCRdb copy is restricted to in-frame clones and leaves out a portion. The table shows approximately 8,000 clones, with around 84% occurring only once. The sequencing sample was made of FFPE adjacent normal lung tissue. The receptors derive from a person aged 70 to 85 with lung adenocarcinoma.

This chain links TRBV28 with TRBJ2-2; the D gene is possibly TRBD2 (7 bases). V was pared by 4 bases and J by 6 bases, with 18 bases between. Germline V lookup: CDR1 MDHEN, CDR2 SYDVKM. The CDR3 totals 16 residues. The CDR3 loop reads CASSSAFRGGPGELFF. In nucleotides, the CDR3 is TGTGCCAGCAGTTCCGCCTTCAGGGGAGGGCCCGGGGAGCTGTTTTTT.

The chain couples TRBV18 to TRBJ2-7; D is tentatively TRBD1 or TRBD2 (5 bases each). The CDR3 has 14 residues. The V end lost 4 bases, the J end lost 5 bases, and 15 bases lay between the germline ends. Germline V CDR1 and CDR2: KGHSH, LQKENI. CDR3 in DNA: TGTGCCAGCTCACTTTCCCCCGAGGGGAACGAGCAGTACTTC. Translation: CASSLSPEGNEQYF.

This clone was seen only once. CDR3 loop: CASSLAGTGRYEQYF. CDR3 DNA: TGTGCCAGCAGCTTAGCGGGGACAGGCCGCTACGAGCAGTACTTC. The chain has TRBV7-9 and TRBJ2-7; TRBD1 matches at 8 bases. The V segment lost 0 bases and the J segment 3 bases; nucleotides outside the gene matches: 4. The CDR3 length is 15 residues. The germline V gene encodes CDR1 SEHNR and CDR2 FQNEAQ (reference sequence).

This clone was seen only once. The chain couples TRBV9 to TRBJ2-7, with D uncertain. This CDR3 has 14 residues. CDR1 and CDR2 (germline): SGDLS, YYNGEE. The V end was cut by 0 bases, the J end by 3 bases, with 10 bases between. The CDR3 protein is CASSVGVSYYEQYF. In DNA, the CDR3 is TGTGCCAGCAGCGTAGGGGTAAGCTACTACGAGCAGTACTTC.

The rearrangement uses TRBV19 and TRBJ1-2, with a weak D call TRBD1 (5 bases). The CDR3 covers 13 residues. Germline CDR1 LNHDA, CDR2 SQIVND (reference sequence). The V end was cut by 5 bases, the J end by 3 bases, with 10 bases between. CDR3 residues: CASSLQGDYGYTF. The DNA for the CDR3 is TGTGCCAGTAGTCTCCAGGGAGACTATGGCTACACCTTC.

V usage is TRBV28 and J usage is TRBJ1-4; D is possibly TRBD1 (6 bases). This CDR3 has 14 residues. Per the germline V gene, CDR1 is MDHEN and CDR2 is SYDVKM. V was cut by 10 bases and J by 8 bases, with 20 bases left in between. In nucleotides, the CDR3 is TGTGCCACTTTGGAGGGGGTAAAAGCAGAAAAACTGTTTTTT. Translating it yields CATLEGVKAEKLFF.

This rearrangement joins TRBV6-1 to TRBJ1-2, with 8 nucleotides matching TRBD1. Losses at the gene ends were 8 bases for V and 4 bases for J; bases not matched to a gene: 12. Per the germline V gene, CDR1 is MNHNS and CDR2 is SASEGT. This CDR3 has 15 residues. CDR3 in DNA: TGTGCCAGCTACCCATACCACAGGGGGTCCTATGGCTACACCTTC. It translates to CASYPYHRGSYGYTF.

The chain recombines TRBV28 with TRBJ2-2; D may be TRBD1 or TRBD2 (5 bases each). Trimming cost V 8 bases and J 1 base, with 11 bases left between them. The CDR3 is 14 amino acids. Germline V lookup: CDR1 MDHEN, CDR2 SYDVKM. CDR3 amino acids: CASLRDQNTGELFF. The CDR3, as DNA: TGTGCCAGCCTTCGGGACCAGAACACCGGGGAGCTGTTTTTT.